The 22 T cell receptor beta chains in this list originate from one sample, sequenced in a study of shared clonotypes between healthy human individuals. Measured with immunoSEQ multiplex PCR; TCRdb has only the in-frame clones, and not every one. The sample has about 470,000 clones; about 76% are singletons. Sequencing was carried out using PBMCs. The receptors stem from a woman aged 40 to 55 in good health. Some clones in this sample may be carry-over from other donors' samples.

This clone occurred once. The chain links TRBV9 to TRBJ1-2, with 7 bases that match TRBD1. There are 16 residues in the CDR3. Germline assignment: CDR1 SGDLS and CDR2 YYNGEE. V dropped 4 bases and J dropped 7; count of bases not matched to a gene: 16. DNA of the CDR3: TGTGCCAGCAGCCCCTCTTGGGACAGCGGTCACGGTGGCTACACCTTC. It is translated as CASSPSWDSGHGGYTF.

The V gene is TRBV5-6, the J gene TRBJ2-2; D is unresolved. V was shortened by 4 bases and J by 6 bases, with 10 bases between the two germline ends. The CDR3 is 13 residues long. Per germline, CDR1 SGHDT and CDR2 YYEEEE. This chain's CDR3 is CASSAQWSGELFF. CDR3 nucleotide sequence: TGTGCCAGCAGCGCGCAGTGGTCCGGGGAGCTGTTTTTT. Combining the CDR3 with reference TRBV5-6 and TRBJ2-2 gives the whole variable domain DAGVTQSPTHLIKTRGQQVTLRCSPKSGHDTVSWYQQALGQGPQFIFQYYEEEERQRGNFPDRFSGHQFPNYSSELNVNALLLGDSALYLCASSAQWSGELFFGEGSRLTVL.

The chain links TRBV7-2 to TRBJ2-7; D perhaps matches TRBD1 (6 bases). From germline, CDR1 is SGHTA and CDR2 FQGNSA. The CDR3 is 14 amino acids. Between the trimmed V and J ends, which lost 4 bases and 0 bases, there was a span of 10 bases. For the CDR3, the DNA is TGTGCCAGCAGCTCCGACAGGTTCTCCTACGAGCAGTACTTC. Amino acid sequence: CASSSDRFSYEQYF.

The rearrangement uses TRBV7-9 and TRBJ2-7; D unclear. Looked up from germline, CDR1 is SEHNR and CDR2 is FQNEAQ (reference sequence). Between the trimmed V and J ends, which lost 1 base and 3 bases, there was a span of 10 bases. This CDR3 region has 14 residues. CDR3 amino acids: CASSLGFTRYEQYF. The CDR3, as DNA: TGTGCCAGCAGCTTAGGTTTTACCCGCTACGAGCAGTACTTC.

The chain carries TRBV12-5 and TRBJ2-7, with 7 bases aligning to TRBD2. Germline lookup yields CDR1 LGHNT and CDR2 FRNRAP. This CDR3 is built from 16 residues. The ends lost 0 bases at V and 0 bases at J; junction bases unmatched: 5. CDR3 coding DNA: TGTGCTAGTGGTTTGGTAGGGGCGGGGGACTCCTACGAGCAGTACTTC. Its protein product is CASGLVGAGDSYEQYF. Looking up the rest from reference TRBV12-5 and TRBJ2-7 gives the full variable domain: DARVTQTPRHKVTEMGQEVTMRCQPILGHNTVFWYRQTMMQGLELLAYFRNRAPLDDSGMPKDRFSAEMPDATLATLKIQPSEPRDSAVYFCASGLVGAGDSYEQYFGPGTRLTVT.

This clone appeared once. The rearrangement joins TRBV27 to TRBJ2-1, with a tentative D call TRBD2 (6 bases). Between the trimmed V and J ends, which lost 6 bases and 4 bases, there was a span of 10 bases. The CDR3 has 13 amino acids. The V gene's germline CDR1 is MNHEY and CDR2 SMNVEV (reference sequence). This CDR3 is CASSHSGYNEQFF. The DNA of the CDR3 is TGTGCCAGCAGCCATAGCGGATACAATGAGCAGTTCTTC.

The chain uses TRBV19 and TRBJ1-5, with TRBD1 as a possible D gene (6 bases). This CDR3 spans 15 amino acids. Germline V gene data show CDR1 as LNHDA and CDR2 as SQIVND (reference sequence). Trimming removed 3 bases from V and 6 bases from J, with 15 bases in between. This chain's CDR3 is CASSIVRAGAQPQHF. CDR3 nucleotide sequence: TGTGCCAGTAGTATTGTGAGGGCAGGGGCTCAGCCCCAGCATTTT.

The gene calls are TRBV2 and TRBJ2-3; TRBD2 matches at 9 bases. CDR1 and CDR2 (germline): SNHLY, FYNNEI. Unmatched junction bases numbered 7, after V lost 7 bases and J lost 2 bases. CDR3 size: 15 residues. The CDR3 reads CASTREGQYTDTQYF. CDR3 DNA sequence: TGTGCCAGCACGCGGGAGGGTCAATACACAGATACGCAGTATTTT.

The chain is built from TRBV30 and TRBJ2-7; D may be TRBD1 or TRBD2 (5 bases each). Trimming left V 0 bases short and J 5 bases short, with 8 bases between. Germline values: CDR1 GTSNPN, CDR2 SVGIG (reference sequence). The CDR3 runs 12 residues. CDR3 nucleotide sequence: TGTGCCTGGAGTGTAGGGGACGACGAGCAGTACTTC. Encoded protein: CAWSVGDDEQYF.

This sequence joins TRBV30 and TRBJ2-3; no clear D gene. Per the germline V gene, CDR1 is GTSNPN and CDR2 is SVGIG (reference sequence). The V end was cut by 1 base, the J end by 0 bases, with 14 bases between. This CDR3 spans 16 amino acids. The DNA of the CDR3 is TGTGCCTGGAGTGGGTCGGCCGCGCCTAGCACAGATACGCAGTATTTT. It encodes CAWSGSAAPSTDTQYF.

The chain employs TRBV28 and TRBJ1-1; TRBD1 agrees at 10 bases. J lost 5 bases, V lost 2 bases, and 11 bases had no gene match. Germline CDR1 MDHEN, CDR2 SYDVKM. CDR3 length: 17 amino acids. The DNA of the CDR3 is TGTGCCAGCAGTTTAAAGAGGACAGGGGGGATGGATACTGAAGCTTTCTTT. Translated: CASSLKRTGGMDTEAFF.

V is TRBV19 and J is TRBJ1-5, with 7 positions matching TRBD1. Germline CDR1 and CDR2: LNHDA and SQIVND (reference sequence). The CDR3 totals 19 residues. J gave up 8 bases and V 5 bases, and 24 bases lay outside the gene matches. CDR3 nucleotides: TGTGCCAGTAGTCAACCGACAGGGCGAATTTCAGCTAGTGCGGAGCCCCAGCATTTT. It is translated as CASSQPTGRISASAEPQHF.

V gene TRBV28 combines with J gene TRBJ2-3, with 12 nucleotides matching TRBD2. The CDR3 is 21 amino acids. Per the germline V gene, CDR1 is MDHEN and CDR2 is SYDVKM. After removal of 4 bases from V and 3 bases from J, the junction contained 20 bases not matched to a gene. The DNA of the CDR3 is TGTGCCAGCAGTTCCCCCCTGACAGGGTGGGCTAGCGGGAGGGCGACAGATACGCAGTATTTT. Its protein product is CASSSPLTGWASGRATDTQYF.

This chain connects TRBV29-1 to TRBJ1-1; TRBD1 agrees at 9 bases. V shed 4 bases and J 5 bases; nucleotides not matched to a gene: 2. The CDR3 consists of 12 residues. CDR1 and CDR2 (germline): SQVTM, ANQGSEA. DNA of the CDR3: TGCAGCGTTGGGACAGGGGAGACTGAAGCTTTCTTT. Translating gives CSVGTGETEAFF. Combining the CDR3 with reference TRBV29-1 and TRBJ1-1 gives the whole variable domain SAVISQKPSRDICQRGTSLTIQCQVDSQVTMMFWYRQQPGQSLTLIATANQGSEATYESGFVIDKFPISRPNLTFSTLTVSNMSPEDSSIYLCSVGTGETEAFFGQGTRLTVV.

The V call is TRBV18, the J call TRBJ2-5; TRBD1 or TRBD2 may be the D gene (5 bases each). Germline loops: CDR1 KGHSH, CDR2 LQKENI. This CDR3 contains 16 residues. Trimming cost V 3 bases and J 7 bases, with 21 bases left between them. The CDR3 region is CASSPPGTAQVGTQYF. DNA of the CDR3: TGTGCCAGCTCACCCCCCGGGACCGCACAAGTGGGGACCCAGTACTTC.

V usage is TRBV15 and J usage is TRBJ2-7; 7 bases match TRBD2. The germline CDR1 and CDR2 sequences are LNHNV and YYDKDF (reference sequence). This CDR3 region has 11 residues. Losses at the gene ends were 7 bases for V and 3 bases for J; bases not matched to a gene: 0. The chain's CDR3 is CATTSGYEQYF. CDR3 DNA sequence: TGTGCCACCACTAGCGGCTACGAGCAGTACTTC.

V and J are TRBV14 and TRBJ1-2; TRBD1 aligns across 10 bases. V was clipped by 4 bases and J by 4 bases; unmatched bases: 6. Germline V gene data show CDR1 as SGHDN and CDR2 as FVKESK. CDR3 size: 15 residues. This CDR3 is CASSRDRGRGYGYTF. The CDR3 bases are TGTGCCAGCAGCCGAGACAGGGGGCGCGGCTATGGCTACACCTTC.

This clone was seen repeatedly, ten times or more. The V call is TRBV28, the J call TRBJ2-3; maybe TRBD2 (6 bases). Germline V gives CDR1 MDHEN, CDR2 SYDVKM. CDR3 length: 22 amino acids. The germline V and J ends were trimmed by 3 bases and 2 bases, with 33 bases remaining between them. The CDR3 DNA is TGTGCCAGCAGTTTCACCCGGCCTGCGATCGAACTAGCTCGAGTCCCCACAGATACGCAGTATTTT. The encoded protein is CASSFTRPAIELARVPTDTQYF.

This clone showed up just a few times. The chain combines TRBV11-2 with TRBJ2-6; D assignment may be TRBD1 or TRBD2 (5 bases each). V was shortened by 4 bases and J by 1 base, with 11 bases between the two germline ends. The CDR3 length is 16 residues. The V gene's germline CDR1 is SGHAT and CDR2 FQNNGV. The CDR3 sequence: CASSWDLRSGANVLTF. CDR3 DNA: TGTGCCAGCAGCTGGGACCTTAGGTCTGGGGCCAACGTCCTGACTTTC.

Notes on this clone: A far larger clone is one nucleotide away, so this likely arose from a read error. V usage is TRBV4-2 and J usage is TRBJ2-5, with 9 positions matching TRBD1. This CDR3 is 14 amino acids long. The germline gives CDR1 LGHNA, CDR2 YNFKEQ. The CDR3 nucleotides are TGTGCCCGCAGCCAAGGGGACAGGGATGAGACCCAGTACTTC. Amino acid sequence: CARSQGDRDETQYF.

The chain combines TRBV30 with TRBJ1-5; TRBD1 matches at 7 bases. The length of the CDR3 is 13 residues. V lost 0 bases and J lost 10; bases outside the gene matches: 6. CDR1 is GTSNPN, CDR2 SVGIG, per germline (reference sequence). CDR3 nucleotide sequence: TGTGCCTGGAGTGTACAGGGGCTCCAACCCCAGCATTTT. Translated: CAWSVQGLQPQHF.

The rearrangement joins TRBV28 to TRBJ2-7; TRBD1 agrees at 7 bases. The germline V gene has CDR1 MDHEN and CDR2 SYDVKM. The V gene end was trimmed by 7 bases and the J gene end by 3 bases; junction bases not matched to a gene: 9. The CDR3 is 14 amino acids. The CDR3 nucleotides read TGTGCCAGCAACGTACAGGGGAGCTACTACGAGCAGTACTTC. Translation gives CASNVQGSYYEQYF.